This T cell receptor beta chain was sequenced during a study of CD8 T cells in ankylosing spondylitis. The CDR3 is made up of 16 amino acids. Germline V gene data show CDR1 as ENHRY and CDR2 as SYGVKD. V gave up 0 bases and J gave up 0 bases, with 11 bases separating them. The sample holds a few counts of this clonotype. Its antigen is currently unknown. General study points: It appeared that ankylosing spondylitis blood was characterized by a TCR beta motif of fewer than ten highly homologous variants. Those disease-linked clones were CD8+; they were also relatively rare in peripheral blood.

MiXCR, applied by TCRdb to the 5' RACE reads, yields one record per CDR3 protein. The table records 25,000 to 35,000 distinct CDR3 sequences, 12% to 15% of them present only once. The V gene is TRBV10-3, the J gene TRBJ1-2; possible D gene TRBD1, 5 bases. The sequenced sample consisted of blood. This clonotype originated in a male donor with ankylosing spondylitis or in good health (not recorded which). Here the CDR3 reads CAISESVGQTNYGYTF. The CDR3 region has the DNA TGTGCCATCAGTGAGTCTGTAGGACAAACTAACTATGGCTACACCTTC.